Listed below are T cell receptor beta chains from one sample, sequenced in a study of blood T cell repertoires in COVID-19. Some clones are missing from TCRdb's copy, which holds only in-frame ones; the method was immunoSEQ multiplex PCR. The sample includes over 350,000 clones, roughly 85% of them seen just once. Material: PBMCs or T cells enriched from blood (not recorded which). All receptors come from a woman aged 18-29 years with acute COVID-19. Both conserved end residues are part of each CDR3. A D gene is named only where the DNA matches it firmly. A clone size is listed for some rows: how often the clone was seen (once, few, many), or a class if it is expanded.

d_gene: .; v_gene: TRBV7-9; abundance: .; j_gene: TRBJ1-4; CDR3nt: TGTGCCAGCAGCTTGACTGGGAGGGATGAAAAACTGTTTTTT; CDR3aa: CASSLTGRDEKLFF
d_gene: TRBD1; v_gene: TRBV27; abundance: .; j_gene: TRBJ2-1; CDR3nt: TGTGCCAGCAGTTGGGGGACAGGGGGCAATGAGCAGTTCTTC; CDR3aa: CASSWGTGGNEQFF
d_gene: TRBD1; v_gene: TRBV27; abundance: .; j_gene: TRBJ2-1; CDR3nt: TGTGCCAGCAGTTTTCTCGGGACAGGGGCCTACAATGAGCAGTTCTTC; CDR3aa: CASSFLGTGAYNEQFF
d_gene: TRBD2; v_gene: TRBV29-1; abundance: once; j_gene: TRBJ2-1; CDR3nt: TGCAGCGGGGAGCGGGGGGGTAATGAGCAGTTCTTC; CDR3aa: CSGERGGNEQFF
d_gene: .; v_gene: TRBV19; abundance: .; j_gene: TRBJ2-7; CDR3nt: TGTGCCAGTAGCCTCAATAGCCTCCAAACCTACGAGCAGTACTTC; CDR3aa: CASSLNSLQTYEQYF
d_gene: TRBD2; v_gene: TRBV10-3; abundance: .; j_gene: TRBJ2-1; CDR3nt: TGTGCCATCAGTGATCCGGGACTAGCGGGAGTACGGGAGCAGTTCTTC; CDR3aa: CAISDPGLAGVREQFF
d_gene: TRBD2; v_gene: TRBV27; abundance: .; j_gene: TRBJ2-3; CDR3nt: TGTGCCAGCAGTTTAGGACTAGCGACTAGCACAGATACGCAGTATTTT; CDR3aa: CASSLGLATSTDTQYF
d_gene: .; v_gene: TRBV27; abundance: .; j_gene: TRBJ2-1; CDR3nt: TGTGCCAGCAGTTCCTATAGCTGGAATGAGCAGTTCTTC; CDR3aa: CASSSYSWNEQFF
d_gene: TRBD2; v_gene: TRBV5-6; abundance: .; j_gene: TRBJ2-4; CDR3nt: TGTGCCAGCAGCCTCTTAGCGGGGGTAGCCAAAAACATTCAGTACTTC; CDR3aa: CASSLLAGVAKNIQYF
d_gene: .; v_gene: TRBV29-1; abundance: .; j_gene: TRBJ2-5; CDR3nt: TGCAGCGCCGTCCACAGGGTTGGAGAGACCCAGTACTTC; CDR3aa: CSAVHRVGETQYF
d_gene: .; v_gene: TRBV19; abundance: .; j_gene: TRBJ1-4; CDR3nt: TGTGCCACCTGGCCGCTCACTAATGAAAAACTGTTTTTT; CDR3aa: CATWPLTNEKLFF
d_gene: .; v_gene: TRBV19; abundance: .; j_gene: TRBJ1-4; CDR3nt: TGTGCCAGTAGTATATCCATTAATGAAAAACTGTTTTTT; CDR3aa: CASSISINEKLFF
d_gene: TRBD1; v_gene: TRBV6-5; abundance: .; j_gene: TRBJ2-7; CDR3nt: TGTGCCAGCAGGATACTCGGGACAGGGACCTACGAGCAGTACTTC; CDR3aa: CASRILGTGTYEQYF
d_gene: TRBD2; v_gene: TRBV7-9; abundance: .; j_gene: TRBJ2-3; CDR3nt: TGTGCCAGCAGCACTAGCGGGGGGACAGATACGCAGTATTTT; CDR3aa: CASSTSGGTDTQYF
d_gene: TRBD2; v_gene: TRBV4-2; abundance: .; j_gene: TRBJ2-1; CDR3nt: TGTGCCAGCAGCCAAGATCTAGCGGGAGGTTTTTACAATGAGCAGTTCTTC; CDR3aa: CASSQDLAGGFYNEQFF
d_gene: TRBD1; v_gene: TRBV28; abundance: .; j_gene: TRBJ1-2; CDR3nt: TGTGCCAGCTGGGACAGGGGCTATGGCTACACCTTC; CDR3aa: CASWDRGYGYTF
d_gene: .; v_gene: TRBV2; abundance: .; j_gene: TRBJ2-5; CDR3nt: TGTGCCAGCAGTGAACAATTAGTCTGGGAGACCCAGTACTTC; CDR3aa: CASSEQLVWETQYF
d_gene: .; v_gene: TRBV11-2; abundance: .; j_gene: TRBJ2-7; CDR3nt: TGTGCCAGCAGCTTAGTTTCCAGCTACGAGCAGTACTTC; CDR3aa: CASSLVSSYEQYF
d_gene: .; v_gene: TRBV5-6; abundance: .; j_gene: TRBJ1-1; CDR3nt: TGTGCCAGCAGCCTGGATTCTGAGAGCACTGAAGCTTTCTTT; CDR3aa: CASSLDSESTEAFF
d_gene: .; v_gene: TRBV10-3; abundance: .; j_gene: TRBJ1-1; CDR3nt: TGTGCCACCGGTGAAGGGAGGGAAGCTTTCTTT; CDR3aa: CATGEGREAFF
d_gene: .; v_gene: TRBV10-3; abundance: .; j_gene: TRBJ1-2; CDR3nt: TGTGCCATCTTCGGGGAAGGAAAAGGTGGCTACACCTTC; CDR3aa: CAIFGEGKGGYTF
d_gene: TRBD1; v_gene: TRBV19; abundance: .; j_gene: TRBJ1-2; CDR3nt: TGTGCCAGTAGTCACCCCCGACGGACAGGGGGGAATGGCTACACCTTC; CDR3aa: CASSHPRRTGGNGYTF
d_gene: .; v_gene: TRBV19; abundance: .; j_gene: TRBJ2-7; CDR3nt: TGTGCCAGTAGTATCGGCGGGAACTACGAGCAGTACTTC; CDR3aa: CASSIGGNYEQYF
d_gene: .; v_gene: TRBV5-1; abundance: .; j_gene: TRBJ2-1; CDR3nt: TGCGCCAGCAGCTTGGGACAATACAATGAGCAGTTCTTC; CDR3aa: CASSLGQYNEQFF
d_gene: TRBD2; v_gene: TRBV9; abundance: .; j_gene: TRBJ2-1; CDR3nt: TGTGCCAGCAGCCCCCAGGGGACGGGACTAGCAACGTACAATGAGCAGTTCTTC; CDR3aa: CASSPQGTGLATYNEQFF
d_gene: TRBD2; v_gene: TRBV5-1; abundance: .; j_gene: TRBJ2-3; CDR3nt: TGCGCCAGCAGCACTAGCGGTCTCACAGATACGCAGTATTTT; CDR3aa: CASSTSGLTDTQYF
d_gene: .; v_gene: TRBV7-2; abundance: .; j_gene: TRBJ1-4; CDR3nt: TGTGCCAGCAGCTTAGAAGGGGTAACTAATGAAAAACTGTTTTTT; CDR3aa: CASSLEGVTNEKLFF
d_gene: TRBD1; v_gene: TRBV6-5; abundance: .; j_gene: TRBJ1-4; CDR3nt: TGTGCCAGCAGCACCCTCAGGGGGCCGGGTGAAAAACTGTTTTTT; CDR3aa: CASSTLRGPGEKLFF
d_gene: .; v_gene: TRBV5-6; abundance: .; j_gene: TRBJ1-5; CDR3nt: TGTGCCAGCAGCTCGCAACAGTTTCAGCCCCAGCATTTT; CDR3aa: CASSSQQFQPQHF
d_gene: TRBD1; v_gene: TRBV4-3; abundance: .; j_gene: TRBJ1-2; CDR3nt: TGCGCCAGCAGCCCGGACAGGGGTTATGGCTACACCTTC; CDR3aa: CASSPDRGYGYTF
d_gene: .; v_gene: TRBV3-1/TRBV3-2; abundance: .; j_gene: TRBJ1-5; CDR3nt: TGTGCCAGCAGCCAAGCAGGGCTCGGGCAGCCCCAGCATTTT; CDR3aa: CASSQAGLGQPQHF
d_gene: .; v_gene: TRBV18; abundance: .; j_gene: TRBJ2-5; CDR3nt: TGTGCCAGCTCACTCCTCGGGACACCACAAGAGACCCAGTACTTC; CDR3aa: CASSLLGTPQETQYF
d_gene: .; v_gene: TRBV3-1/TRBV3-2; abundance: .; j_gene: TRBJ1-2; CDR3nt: TGTGCCAGCAGCCAAGTTTCAGGGCACTACACCTTC; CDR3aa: CASSQVSGHYTF
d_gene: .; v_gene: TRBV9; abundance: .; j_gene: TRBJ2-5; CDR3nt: TGTGCCAGCAGCCCCCTTGTAGGGGGACAAGAGACCCAGTACTTC; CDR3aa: CASSPLVGGQETQYF
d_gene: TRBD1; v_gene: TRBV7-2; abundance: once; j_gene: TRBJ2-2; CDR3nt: TGTGCCAGCAGCTTAGGACAGGGGCCCAACACCGGGGAGCTGTTTTTT; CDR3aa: CASSLGQGPNTGELFF
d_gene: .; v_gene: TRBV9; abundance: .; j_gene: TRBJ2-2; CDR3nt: TGTGCCAGCAGCCAACGCCCCGGGTCCGGCGGGGAGCTGTTTTTT; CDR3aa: CASSQRPGSGGELFF
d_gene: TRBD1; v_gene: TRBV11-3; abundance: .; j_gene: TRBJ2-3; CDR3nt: TGTGCCAGCAGCCCACGGACAGGGGGCACAGATACGCAGTATTTT; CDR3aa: CASSPRTGGTDTQYF
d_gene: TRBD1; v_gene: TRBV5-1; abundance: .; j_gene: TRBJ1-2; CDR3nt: TGCGCCAGCAGCCGTATGGACAGGGAGGGTGATGGCTACACCTTC; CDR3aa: CASSRMDREGDGYTF
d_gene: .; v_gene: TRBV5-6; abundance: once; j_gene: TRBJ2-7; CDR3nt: TGTGCCAGCAGCTTGGTGGGTCCGGGATACGAGCAGTACTTC; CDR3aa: CASSLVGPGYEQYF